The 21 T cell receptor beta chains listed next were all sequenced from one sample in a study of spatial heterogeneity in lung cancer. Time point denoted: sample taken at primary tumor resection. TCRdb reprocessed the 5' RACE reads with MiXCR, giving one entry per CDR3 protein. This sample has roughly 80,000 distinct CDR3 sequences, with about 7.8% found just once. Sequences were derived from PBMCs, sampled at surgery. The receptor source for this set is a male donor with early-stage non-small cell lung cancer.

This clonotype was picked up many times. The chain employs TRBV28 and TRBJ1-1, with D hard to call. V dropped 6 bases and J dropped 0 bases, with 11 bases sitting between them. Germline values: CDR1 MDHEN, CDR2 SYDVKM. The CDR3 totals 14 residues. The DNA of the CDR3 is TGTGCCAGCAGGCTCGGAATAATGAACACTGAAGCTTTCTTT. Translating gives CASRLGIMNTEAFF. The whole variable domain, remainder taken from reference TRBV28 and TRBJ1-1, is DVKVTQSSRYLVKRTGEKVFLECVQDMDHENMFWYRQDPGLGLRLIYFSYDVKMKEKGDIPEGYSVSREKKERFSLILESASTNQTSMYLCASRLGIMNTEAFFGQGTRLTVV.

J is TRBJ2-6 and V is TRBV11-2; no clear D. The CDR3 extends over 15 amino acids. V lost 5 bases to trimming and J lost 0 bases, with 8 bases between them. Germline CDR1 is SGHAT and CDR2 is FQNNGV. Here the CDR3 DNA reads TGTGCCAGCAGCATGTGGTCCTCTGGGGCCAACGTCCTGACTTTC. It translates to CASSMWSSGANVLTF.

This clonotype was detected a few times. The chain has TRBV5-6 and TRBJ2-1, with 7 bases lining up with TRBD2. The CDR3 extends over 16 amino acids. CDR1 and CDR2 (germline): SGHDT, YYEEEE. Trimming removed 5 bases from V and 2 bases from J; junction bases left unmatched: 10. CDR3 in DNA: TGTGCCAGCAGATATCGACTTGCGGGAGCCTACAATGAGCAGTTCTTC. Residues: CASRYRLAGAYNEQFF.

This clonotype was counted many times. The rearrangement links TRBV7-3 to TRBJ2-2; D not certain. The CDR3 extends over 13 amino acids. V was pared by 5 bases and J by 0 bases, with 4 bases between. CDR1 is SGHTA and CDR2 is FQGTGA in the germline V gene. The CDR3 sequence: CASSLSNTGELFF. The CDR3 nucleotides read TGTGCCAGCAGCCTATCGAACACCGGGGAGCTGTTTTTT. Looking up the rest from reference TRBV7-3 and TRBJ2-2 gives the full variable domain: GAGVSQTPSNKVTEKGKYVELRCDPISGHTALYWYRQSLGQGPEFLIYFQGTGAADDSGLPNDRFFAVRPEGSVSTLKIQRTERGDSAVYLCASSLSNTGELFFGEGSRLTVL.

The chain has TRBV3-1 and TRBJ1-2; 8 bases map to TRBD1. Germline values: CDR1 LGHDT, CDR2 YNNKEL (reference sequence). This CDR3 has 14 amino acids. For the CDR3, the DNA is TGTGCTAATCCGGGACAGGTCCTTGCGGATGGCTACACCTTC. Amino acids: CANPGQVLADGYTF.

This clonotype has just a few counts. The V gene is TRBV7-9, the J gene TRBJ2-7; 8 bases fit TRBD1. Germline assignment: CDR1 SEHNR and CDR2 FQNEAQ (reference sequence). The junction had 11 bases not matched to a gene; V was cut back by 5 bases and J by 5 bases. CDR3 length: 15 residues. The CDR3 bases are TGTGCCAGCAGCCCGGACGCAGGGGGCAGAAACGAGCAGTACTTC. Translated, it gives CASSPDAGGRNEQYF.

The J gene is TRBJ2-5, the V gene TRBV7-8; possible D gene TRBD2, 5 bases. V was trimmed by 4 bases and J by 1 base, leaving 10 bases between them. Germline CDR1 is SGHVS and CDR2 is FQNEAQ. This CDR3 region has 14 residues. CDR3 in amino acids: CASSYDYIQETQYF. The CDR3 DNA sequence: TGTGCCAGCAGCTACGACTACATCCAAGAGACCCAGTACTTC. The full variable domain, with the rest looked up from reference TRBV7-8 and TRBJ2-5, is GAGVSQSPRYKVAKRGQDVALRCDPISGHVSLFWYQQALGQGPEFLTYFQNEAQLDKSGLPSDRFFAERPEGSVSTLKIQRTQQEDSAVYLCASSYDYIQETQYFGPGTRLLVL.

This clonotype was observed at least ten times. The CDR3 nucleotides read TGTGCCAGCAGTTCAACCTCCTTGCCCCAGCATTTT. Encoded protein: CASSSTSLPQHF. The chain carries TRBV27 and TRBJ1-5; D is unresolved. V lost 4 bases and J 9 bases, leaving 10 bases between the germline ends. The CDR3 runs to 12 residues. Looked up from germline, CDR1 is MNHEY and CDR2 is SMNVEV (reference sequence).

This clonotype was detected many times. V gene TRBV27 combines with J gene TRBJ2-5, with D maybe TRBD1 (6 bases). The CDR3 length is 14 residues. CDR1 and CDR2 from the germline V gene are MNHEY and SMNVEV (reference sequence). V lost 5 bases and J lost 3, with 13 bases in between. DNA of the CDR3: TGTGCCAGCAGTACCGGGACACAGAAAGAGACCCAGTACTTC. This codes for CASSTGTQKETQYF.

This clonotype has ten or more counts. The chain combines TRBV4-2 with TRBJ1-2; D is ambiguous. The CDR3 contains 14 residues. V lost 1 base, J lost 6 bases, and 12 bases lay in between. Germline CDR1 is LGHNA and CDR2 is YNFKEQ. This CDR3 reads CASSQGSGGDGYTF. CDR3 nucleotide sequence: TGTGCCAGCAGCCAAGGGTCGGGAGGAGATGGCTACACCTTC.

Ten or more counts support this clonotype. The rearrangement joins TRBV5-6 to TRBJ2-3, with D tentatively TRBD1 (5 bases). CDR1 SGHDT and CDR2 YYEEEE come from the germline V gene. Trimming took 4 bases from V and 0 from J, leaving 12 bases between them. This CDR3 has 15 amino acids. The CDR3 region has the DNA TGTGCCAGCAGCGAAGACAGAGTTAGCACAGATACGCAGTATTTT. As protein: CASSEDRVSTDTQYF.

Ten or more counts support this clonotype. This rearrangement joins TRBV4-2 to TRBJ1-6; D uncertain. CDR1 is LGHNA, CDR2 YNFKEQ, per germline. The CDR3 spans 15 residues. V shed 0 bases and J shed 9 bases, with 12 bases lying between them. The CDR3 reads CASSQDDQAGSPLHF. CDR3 DNA: TGTGCCAGCAGCCAAGACGACCAGGCCGGTTCACCCCTCCACTTT.

This clonotype has ten or more counts. The CDR3 sequence is CASSPERGITDTQYF. In DNA form, the CDR3 reads TGCGCCAGCAGCCCGGAGCGGGGAATCACAGATACGCAGTATTTT. The J gene is TRBJ2-3, the V gene TRBV4-1; TRBD2 aligns across 7 bases. The CDR3 loop spans 15 amino acids. Trimming cost V 4 bases and J 2 bases; bases outside gene matches: 6. Germline V gene lookup returns CDR1 MGHRA and CDR2 YSYEKL.

This sequence joins TRBV5-4 and TRBJ2-7; D possibly corresponds to TRBD1 (6 bases). Germline V lookup: CDR1 SGHNT, CDR2 YYREEE (reference sequence). The CDR3 extends over 14 amino acids. V lost 0 bases, J lost 6 bases, and 13 bases lay in between. The CDR3 DNA sequence: TGTGCCAGCAGCTTGGCCAGGGGATCCGCCGAGCAGTACTTC. Translation gives CASSLARGSAEQYF.

This chain connects TRBV4-1 to TRBJ1-3, with unresolved D. Germline CDR1 is MGHRA and CDR2 is YSYEKL. V lost 4 bases, J lost 1 base, and 11 bases lay in between. The CDR3 is 15 amino acids. CDR3 sequence (DNA): TGCGCCAGCAGCCGAGTCCCGGGATCTGGAAACACCATATATTTT. Its translation: CASSRVPGSGNTIYF.

This clonotype was seen at least ten times. The J gene is TRBJ2-1, the V gene TRBV24-1; the match to TRBD2 covers 7 bases. J was trimmed by 6 bases and V by 0 bases; bases with no gene match: 1. CDR1 is KGHDR and CDR2 is SFDVKD in the germline V gene. The CDR3 length is 14 residues. The CDR3 protein is CATSDLPSGNEQFF. The DNA for the CDR3 is TGTGCCACCAGTGATTTGCCTAGCGGCAATGAGCAGTTCTTC.

The chain is built from TRBV11-2 and TRBJ2-3; TRBD1 matches 10 bases. The CDR3 spans 15 residues. V dropped 4 bases and J dropped 1; count of bases not matched to a gene: 2. The V gene's germline CDR1 is SGHAT and CDR2 FQNNGV. Here the CDR3 reads CASSSGTGGTDTQYF. In DNA form, the CDR3 reads TGTGCCAGCAGCTCCGGGACAGGGGGCACAGATACGCAGTATTTT.

V gene TRBV7-2 combines with J gene TRBJ2-2, with TRBD2 matching over 7 bases. This CDR3 is built from 14 residues. V lost 2 bases to trimming and J lost 6 bases; unmatched junction nucleotides: 3. The V gene's germline CDR1 is SGHTA and CDR2 FQGNSA. This CDR3 reads CASSLLRGAGELFF. The CDR3 DNA reads TGTGCCAGCAGCTTACTTCGGGGGGCCGGGGAGCTGTTTTTT.

The gene calls are TRBV6-5 and TRBJ1-2; 10 bases are a match to TRBD1. The germline gives CDR1 MNHEY, CDR2 SVGAGI. V lost 6 bases and J lost 3; bases outside the gene matches: 7. This CDR3 region has 15 residues. The CDR3 is CASSPGTGVYYGYTF. The CDR3 DNA sequence: TGTGCCAGCAGCCCCGGGACAGGGGTTTACTATGGCTACACCTTC.

This clonotype was seen at least ten times. This sequence joins TRBV25-1 and TRBJ1-1; D perhaps matches TRBD1 (5 bases). Per germline, CDR1 MGHDK and CDR2 SYGVNS. V was pared by 6 bases and J by 5 bases, with 16 bases between. The CDR3 spans 14 residues. The CDR3 nucleotides read TGTGCCAGCAGCGCGGGACGGCTGAGGACTGAAGCTTTCTTT. It is translated as CASSAGRLRTEAFF.

This clonotype has ten or more counts. The genes are TRBV11-3 and TRBJ1-1; TRBD1 might be the D (5 bases). Per the germline V gene, CDR1 is SGHNT and CDR2 is YENEEA. The CDR3 length is 15 residues. Between the trimmed V and J ends, which lost 4 bases and 0 bases, there was a span of 12 bases. The CDR3 sequence is CASSSGRGVNTEAFF. CDR3 coding DNA: TGTGCCAGCAGCTCGGGGCGAGGTGTGAACACTGAAGCTTTCTTT.